This paragraph covers one TCR beta chain sequence. Its matching antigen is unknown. Rearranged V-D-J TRB sequences were amplified with a mixed TRB-A/B primer pool. TCRdb recomputed calls from the multiplex PCR reads with MiXCR, one row per CDR3 protein. The sample contains some 1,000 distinct CDR3 sequences, more than 80% of which appear only once. Per the germline V gene, CDR1 is SEHNR and CDR2 is FQNEAQ (reference sequence). With V trimmed by 1 base and J by 1 base, 5 bases remained unmatched. This CDR3 has 17 amino acids. This sample was taken from a study of T cell repertoires in aging, cancer and after chemotherapy. Turning to the study itself: Patients with glioblastoma brain tumors were sampled before and after temozolomide-based therapy. Findings of the study overall: Rebound thymic output was suggested by rising median generation probability during chemotherapy in each cancer cohort. These repertoire data do not allow conclusions about immunological memory after chemotherapy. Healthy donors lost TCR diversity with age mainly through richness, cancer patients through richness and evenness.

Peripheral blood genomic DNA, not sorted cells or RNA, was the template. The sequencing sample was made of blood. V is TRBV7-9 and J is TRBJ2-3; the match to TRBD2 covers 10 bases. This TCR came from a human donor with a solid tumor. The CDR3 loop is CASSLGSLAGGTDTQYF. CDR3 DNA sequence: TGTGCCAGCAGCTTAGGGAGCCTAGCGGGGGGCACAGATACGCAGTATTTT.